This T cell receptor beta chain was recovered during a study of tumor-infiltrating lymphocytes in primary liver carcinoma. To note about this clonotype: A much larger clone is a single base away; this may be a read error.

A primer in the constant region served to generate TCR beta cDNA from 450 to 600 ng of total RNA. Modified slightly, ARM-PCR produced TCR beta libraries over three nested multiplex PCR rounds. PCR rounds one and two used TRBV1-TRBV30 forward primers with a C-beta reverse primer for around 10 cycles each. Using its own MiXCR run on the multiplex PCR reads, TCRdb lists one record per CDR3 protein. The sample includes 85,000 to 100,000 distinct CDR3 sequences, less than 75% seen only once; the top ten take approximately 30%. Per germline, CDR1 MGHRA and CDR2 YSYEKL. This CDR3 contains 15 residues. Scientists recovered RNA and DNA together from approximately 20-30 mg of unsorted bulk tissue.

The specimen was tumor-adjacent normal liver tissue. J is TRBJ2-1 and V is TRBV4-1; D is uncertain. This TCR derives from a man aged 35 to 55 with primary liver carcinoma and hepatitis B virus infection. The CDR3 nucleotides read TGCGCCAGCAGCCAAGGGGAACCCCCCTACAAAGAGCAGTTCTTC. Its protein product is CASSQGEPPYKEQFF.